This T cell receptor (beta chain) came from a study of T cell clonotyping in hematopoietic cell transplantation. TCRdb keeps only in-frame clones here, not all; method: immunoSEQ multiplex PCR. Here the sample spans about 12,000 clones, roughly nine tenths being singletons. CDR1 is SQVTM and CDR2 is ANQGSEA in the germline V gene. The CDR3 covers 14 residues. After removal of 5 bases from V and 2 bases from J, the junction contained 8 bases not matched to a gene. The receptor was derived from a human donor who either received an allogeneic hematopoietic cell transplant for a myeloid malignancy or was a related donor (not recorded which). Some clones in this sample may be carry-over from other donors' samples. The V and J genes are TRBV29-1 and TRBJ2-7, with 8 bases matching TRBD1. The sample comprised peripheral blood mononuclear cells. The CDR3 bases are TGCAGCGTTTGGGGGACAGGAATCACCTACGAGCAGTACTTC. Its protein is CSVWGTGITYEQYF.